This passage covers 3 T cell receptor beta chains from one sample sequenced in a study of T cell responses to AZD1222 COVID-19 vaccine. Sequencing was performed with immunoSEQ multiplex PCR; in TCRdb, only in-frame clones are kept and a portion is missing. The sample lists about 48,000 clones, 89% occurring once. The sample consisted of peripheral blood, taken 28 days after the second AZD1222 dose. Source of these receptors: an adult who received the AZD1222 COVID-19 vaccine.

This clone was picked up a small number of times. The CDR3 sequence is CAFRTGWVPGNTIYF. Written as DNA, the CDR3 is TGTGCCTTCAGGACAGGGTGGGTACCTGGAAACACCATATATTTT. V usage is TRBV7-3 and J usage is TRBJ1-3, with TRBD1 matching over 8 bases. V dropped 11 bases and J dropped 2; count of bases not matched to a gene: 11. The CDR3 totals 15 residues. CDR1 and CDR2 from the germline V gene are SGHTA and FQGTGA. Variable domain in full (rest from reference TRBV7-3 and TRBJ1-3): GAGVSQTPSNKVTEKGKYVELRCDPISGHTALYWYRQSLGQGPEFLIYFQGTGAADDSGLPNDRFFAVRPEGSVSTLKIQRTERGDSAVYLCAFRTGWVPGNTIYFGEGSWLTVV.

Only a few counts were recorded for this clone. The chain has TRBV10-3 and TRBJ2-7; no clear D gene. The CDR3 is made up of 13 amino acids. V dropped 8 bases and J dropped 3 bases, with 14 bases sitting between them. The germline gives CDR1 ENHRY, CDR2 SYGVKD. The CDR3 region is CAIAQRPGYEQYF. The CDR3, as DNA: TGTGCCATCGCCCAACGGCCGGGCTACGAGCAGTACTTC.

The chain couples TRBV7-2 to TRBJ1-2; TRBD1 is a possible D gene (5 bases). V dropped 2 bases and J dropped 7 bases, with 17 bases sitting between them. CDR1 is SGHTA, CDR2 FQGNSA, per germline. This CDR3 is 15 amino acids long. The CDR3: CASSLWLSGDGGYTF. In DNA, the CDR3 is TGTGCCAGCAGCTTATGGTTATCGGGGGACGGTGGCTACACCTTC.